This T cell receptor beta chain was retrieved from a study of metastatic and nonmetastatic thyroid tumors (dated by TCRdb to between 2020 and 2021). At the level of the whole study: Repertoires from peripheral blood and from tumor or nodule tissue samples of malignant and benign thyroid patients were compared. Summary of the overall study and its limitations: In both blood and tumor samples, TCR beta diversity was reported to be significantly higher in malignant tumors than in benign nodules.

The germline V gene gives CDR1 as SQVTM and CDR2 as ANQGSEA. The CDR3 runs 13 amino acids, cysteine and phenylalanine included. The read is trimmed to its CDR3 DNA, 39 bases read in frame from base 1. The library was produced with PCR. The sequencer was an Illumina HiSeq 4000. The TCR beta-chain CDR3 region of each patient was profiled by high-throughput sequencing. As for the authors' bioinformatics: CDR3 differences across clinicopathological groups were used to build a classifier for discriminating distant-metastatic papillary thyroid cancer patients. Repertoire diversity was assessed with the Shannon index, and tumor-blood repertoire similarity with the Morisita-Horn index. TCRdb reprocessing: public reads trimmed at Q25 with fastp, clones called with MiXCR, in-frame beta chains kept. TCRdb, not the original authors, processed these V and J calls. The sample records around 45,000 clones, 3% to 3.5% of which are singletons. Approximately 9.6% of the sample is in the top ten clones.

Before undergoing thyroid surgery, none of the patients had been given any kind of treatment. Using T-cell receptor beta sequencing, the researchers looked back retrospectively at clinical samples from patients, gathered between the early 2010s and the late 2010s. This clone is a singleton in its sample. No antigen is known for it. Per-nucleotide qualities are absent, and no much larger clonotype sits a single base away. Evidence from one read is weak. This receptor was identified in a female donor with papillary thyroid cancer or a benign thyroid nodule (not recorded which). Some clones in this sample may be carry-over from other donors' samples. The sequenced sample was blood. The V and J segments used are TRBV29-1 and TRBJ2-7, with the D assignment possibly TRBD1 or TRBD2, given 5 matching bases for each. The CDR3 is CRASGTSLHEQYF. The nucleotide sequence is given as TGCAGAGCATCAGGGACCTCTCTACACGAGCAGTACTTC.